The 20 T cell receptor beta chains below come from one sample, sequenced in a study of radiotherapy plus CTLA-4 blockade in lung cancer. Clones were sequenced by immunoSEQ multiplex PCR, and TCRdb holds only the in-frame ones, with some missing. The sample contains about 76,000 clones, under 85% of which appear only once. This specimen consisted of peripheral blood, obtained from a patient treated with radiotherapy plus ipilimumab. The receptors stem from a human donor with non-small cell lung cancer who had stable disease on radiotherapy plus ipilimumab.

The chain has TRBV7-3 and TRBJ2-7; 7 bases fit TRBD1. Germline V gene data show CDR1 as SGHTA and CDR2 as FQGTGA. The trim removed 3 bases at V and 5 bases at J, leaving 7 bases unmatched. The CDR3 extends over 14 amino acids. The CDR3 nucleotides are TGTGCCAGCAGCTTCACAGGGGCTCAAGACGAGCAGTACTTC. Amino acid sequence: CASSFTGAQDEQYF.

V is TRBV7-9 and J is TRBJ2-5; D is unresolved. From germline, CDR1 is SEHNR and CDR2 FQNEAQ (reference sequence). The V end lost 3 bases, the J end lost 1 base, and 6 bases lay between the germline ends. The CDR3 consists of 13 residues. This CDR3 is CASSLRIQETQYF. CDR3 bases: TGTGCCAGCAGCTTGAGGATCCAAGAGACCCAGTACTTC. Looking up the rest from reference TRBV7-9 and TRBJ2-5 gives the full variable domain: DTGVSQNPRHKITKRGQNVTFRCDPISEHNRLYWYRQTLGQGPEFLTYFQNEAQLEKSRLLSDRFSAERPKGSFSTLEIQRTEQGDSAMYLCASSLRIQETQYFGPGTRLLVL.

This clone is a singleton in its sample. The V and J genes are TRBV7-2 and TRBJ2-7, with D unclear. The CDR3 is 13 amino acids. Trimming took 4 bases from V and 7 from J, leaving 14 bases between them. CDR1 is SGHTA and CDR2 is FQGNSA in the germline V gene. For the CDR3, the DNA is TGTGCCAGCAGCTCAATTCAGGTGATGGAGCAGTACTTC. This translates into CASSSIQVMEQYF.

The chain employs TRBV20-1 and TRBJ2-5; unclear D gene. The V and J ends lost 2 bases and 5 bases respectively, with 3 bases between them. From germline, CDR1 is DFQATT and CDR2 SNEGSKA (reference sequence). The CDR3 has 10 residues. The CDR3 DNA sequence: TGCAGTGCTAGAATGGAGACCCAGTACTTC. It codes for CSARMETQYF.

CDR3: CASSEAGWGPGNTIYF. The DNA of the CDR3 is TGTGCCAGCAGTGAAGCGGGGTGGGGTCCTGGAAACACCATATATTTT. The V and J genes are TRBV6-1 and TRBJ1-3; D is uncertain. The germline V gene encodes CDR1 MNHNS and CDR2 SASEGT. There are 16 residues in the CDR3. V lost 0 bases to trimming and J lost 2 bases, with 11 bases between them.

The V and J genes are TRBV27 and TRBJ2-7, with 7 bases identical to TRBD1. With V trimmed by 6 bases and J by 2 bases, 4 bases remained unmatched. The CDR3 loop spans 13 amino acids. Germline CDR1 MNHEY, CDR2 SMNVEV (reference sequence). The CDR3 sequence is CASRAGGAYEQYF. The CDR3 DNA is TGTGCCAGCAGGGCAGGGGGAGCCTACGAGCAGTACTTC.

The rearrangement joins TRBV28 to TRBJ1-4, with D perhaps TRBD1 (6 bases). Germline assignment: CDR1 MDHEN and CDR2 SYDVKM. There are 14 residues in the CDR3. Trimming shortened V by 2 bases and J by 8 bases, and 12 bases separated the two germline ends. CDR3 in DNA: TGTGCCAGCAGTTTAGGCCAAGGGGGGGAAAAACTGTTTTTT. Protein: CASSLGQGGEKLFF.

This clone was picked up a small number of times. This sequence joins TRBV11-2 and TRBJ2-6; D is unclear. The CDR3 extends over 18 amino acids. The germline CDR1 and CDR2 sequences are SGHAT and FQNNGV. Trimming left V 4 bases short and J 0 bases short, with 16 bases between. The CDR3 bases are TGTGCCAGCAGCTCTTATTCGGCAGTTAGCTCTGGGGCCAACGTCCTGACTTTC. Amino acid sequence: CASSSYSAVSSGANVLTF.

The chain recombines TRBV5-1 with TRBJ2-6; D is unresolved. Trimming left V 0 bases short and J 0 bases short, with 4 bases between. CDR3 length equals 15 residues. Germline CDR1 is SGHRS and CDR2 is YFSETQ. This CDR3 reads CASSLESSGANVLTF. CDR3 bases: TGCGCCAGCAGCTTGGAGAGCTCTGGGGCCAACGTCCTGACTTTC. The full variable domain, in which reference TRBV5-1 and TRBJ2-6 provide the parts outside the CDR3, is KAGVTQTPRYLIKTRGQQVTLSCSPISGHRSVSWYQQTPGQGLQFLFEYFSETQRNKGNFPGRFSGRQFSNSRSEMNVSTLELGDSALYLCASSLESSGANVLTFGAGSRLTVL.

This sequence joins TRBV2 and TRBJ2-2; D is ambiguous. In germline, CDR1 is SNHLY, CDR2 FYNNEI. The CDR3 loop spans 14 amino acids. The V end lost 5 bases, the J end lost 5 bases, and 12 bases lay between the germline ends. The CDR3 loop is CASSFLKATGELFF. CDR3 sequence (DNA): TGTGCCAGCAGTTTTTTAAAGGCGACCGGGGAGCTGTTTTTT.

The chain couples TRBV18 to TRBJ2-1; 8 positions match TRBD2. Germline V gene sequence: CDR1 KGHSH, CDR2 LQKENI. The CDR3 has 15 amino acids. V shed 3 bases, J shed 5 bases, and the junction held 6 bases outside the gene matches. The CDR3 DNA is TGTGCCAGCTCACCCGGGGGGGCCTTCAACAATGAGCAGTTCTTC. It translates to CASSPGGAFNNEQFF.

The CDR3, as DNA: TGTGCCAGCAGCTTAGAGACTAGCGGTAGGCATGAGCAGTTCTTC. It is translated as CASSLETSGRHEQFF. The chain joins TRBV11-2 to TRBJ2-1, with 9 positions matching TRBD2. CDR1 is SGHAT, CDR2 FQNNGV, per germline. CDR3 length: 15 residues. V was pared by 0 bases and J by 8 bases, with 5 bases of the junction left unmatched.

This chain uses TRBV4-1 with TRBJ1-1; 8 bases match TRBD1. The CDR3 runs to 16 residues. Germline trimming cut 0 bases from V and 6 bases from J; bases unmatched to any gene: 9. The germline V gene encodes CDR1 MGHRA and CDR2 YSYEKL. CDR3 in amino acids: CASSQEGNRGVPEAFF. The CDR3 bases are TGCGCCAGCAGCCAAGAAGGTAACAGGGGGGTCCCTGAAGCTTTCTTT.

The chain couples TRBV7-8 to TRBJ1-2; D is undetermined. This CDR3 comprises 14 residues. Trimming cost V 1 base and J 2 bases, with 8 bases left between them. CDR1 SGHVS and CDR2 FQNEAQ come from the germline V gene. The CDR3 spells CASSLGSRNYGYTF. The CDR3 DNA sequence: TGTGCCAGCAGCTTAGGCTCCAGGAACTATGGCTACACCTTC.

The chain combines TRBV18 with TRBJ1-5; D call uncertain. Looked up from germline, CDR1 is KGHSH and CDR2 is LQKENI. The V and J ends lost 3 bases and 4 bases respectively, with 13 bases between them. This CDR3 region has 15 residues. The chain's CDR3 is CASSPVGQINQPQHF. The CDR3 DNA sequence: TGTGCCAGCTCACCGGTCGGGCAGATTAATCAGCCCCAGCATTTT.

V and J are TRBV19 and TRBJ2-7; D gene ambiguous. The CDR3 covers 13 residues. From germline, CDR1 is LNHDA and CDR2 SQIVND (reference sequence). The V end was cut by 3 bases, the J end by 0 bases, with 6 bases between. CDR3 region: CASSMSRSYEQYF. The CDR3 region has the DNA TGTGCCAGTAGTATGAGCCGCTCCTACGAGCAGTACTTC. The full variable domain, rest sourced from reference TRBV19 and TRBJ2-7, is DGGITQSPKYLFRKEGQNVTLSCEQNLNHDAMYWYRQDPGQGLRLIYYSQIVNDFQKGDIAEGYSVSREKKESFPLTVTSAQKNPTAFYLCASSMSRSYEQYFGPGTRLTVT.

The chain links TRBV9 to TRBJ1-1; 8 nucleotides agree with TRBD1. V was pared by 3 bases and J by 5 bases, with 9 bases of the junction left unmatched. The V gene's germline CDR1 is SGDLS and CDR2 YYNGEE. This CDR3 has 15 residues. The CDR3 DNA reads as TGTGCCAGCAGCGGCTCGACAGGGGTACATACTGAAGCTTTCTTT. Its protein product is CASSGSTGVHTEAFF.

This rearrangement joins TRBV4-1 to TRBJ2-5; the match to TRBD2 covers 9 bases. The end of the DNA is better explained by TRBJ2-7, so the J call may be wrong. CDR1 is MGHRA, CDR2 YSYEKL, per germline. This CDR3 comprises 14 residues. CDR3 coding DNA: TGCGCCAGCAGCCAAGCCGAGACTAGCGGCGAGCAGTACTTC. Its translation is CASSQAETSGEQYF.

The chain joins TRBV9 to TRBJ2-2; the match to TRBD2 covers 7 bases. From germline, CDR1 is SGDLS and CDR2 YYNGEE. Losses at the gene ends were 3 bases for V and 6 bases for J; bases not matched to a gene: 2. This CDR3 is 13 amino acids long. This CDR3 reads CASSAREAGELFF. The CDR3 DNA reads TGTGCCAGCAGCGCTCGGGAGGCCGGGGAGCTGTTTTTT.

This clone was seen only once. The J gene is TRBJ1-1, the V gene TRBV28; D call uncertain. The V end was cut by 5 bases, the J end by 4 bases, with 17 bases between. CDR1 MDHEN and CDR2 SYDVKM come from the germline V gene. This CDR3 has 15 residues. CDR3 DNA: TGTGCCAGCAGTCCCGCGGGCCGTGGGATCACTGAAGCTTTCTTT. Its translation is CASSPAGRGITEAFF.